This T cell receptor (beta chain) comes out of a study of shared clonotypes between healthy human individuals. The CDR3 length is 15 residues. Germline lookup yields CDR1 SQVTM and CDR2 ANQGSEA. Trimming removed 3 bases from V and 5 bases from J, with 19 bases in between. In its sample, this clone was seen many times. Clones were read by immunoSEQ multiplex PCR, and TCRdb kept only the in-frame ones, dropping some. This repertoire shows around 500,000 clones, about 82% found once; its top ten account for 10% to 15%. This TCR was sampled from a woman aged 35 to 49 in good health. Some clones in this sample may be carry-over from other donors' samples. The rearrangement joins TRBV29-1 to TRBJ1-2, with D possibly being TRBD1 (6 bases). Source material: PBMCs. CDR3 nucleotides: TGCAGCGTTGATTGGTCTACAGGGTCGAAATATGGCTACACCTTC. Its translation: CSVDWSTGSKYGYTF.